This record concerns one T cell receptor (beta chain) sequence. Its antigen remains unidentified. Just one base apart from a much larger clone, this may be a read error. Including the terminal cysteine and phenylalanine, the CDR3 comprises 13 residues. CDR3 DNA only is kept here, 39 bases in frame from base 1. V was cut back by 7 bases and J by 4 bases, leaving a gap of 13 bases between them. From the germline V gene, CDR1 is MNHEY and CDR2 is SVGEGT. This entry comes from a study of blood T cells in healthy people across ages (dated by TCRdb to the mid-2010s). For the wider study: In model experiments, template switching captured roughly one uniquely barcoded TCR beta cDNA molecule for every two T cells. Age-related changes in TCR beta repertoire diversity were measured in the study by deep sequencing normalized with unique cDNA molecular identifiers. Donors were grouped into four age groups: young (average 16 years), middle-aged (about 38), aged (about 60) and long-lived (around 80). To avoid experimental bias, donors of different ages were distributed randomly across sequencing lanes. Two additional independent replicas of 1 million unique cDNA reads from the same blood draw were analyzed for two donors (one aged 18 to 30 and one aged 80 or older). The investigation overall reported the following: Because profiling used bulk unsorted PBMCs, naive and antigen-experienced compartments could not be compared conclusively. Estimates of total diversity based on one million sequenced T cells were considered lower bounds and underestimates. Observed TCR beta diversity correlated strongly with the percentage of naive T cells measured by flow cytometry. Observed TCR beta diversity per million T cells fell roughly linearly with age, and a significant reduction was already apparent by age around 44. The long-lived group showed more naive CD4+ T cells, fewer expanded clones and increased TCR diversity than the aged group, suggesting age selection. Donor CMV infection status was unknown, potentially confounding age-related changes in expanded clonotypes.

The approximately 39 donors, aged about 6 to 95 years, were systemically healthy Caucasian individuals from Russia. Around 10 milliliters of peripheral blood were drawn from each donor into EDTA-treated Vacutainer tubes. Ficoll-Paque density-gradient centrifugation was used to isolate PBMCs, with at least 7 million per sample. Total RNA was extracted from PBMCs with Trizol reagent, with at least 6 micrograms obtained per sample. For every donor, flow cytometry on a PBMC aliquot measured the percentage of naive CD45RAhigh/CD27high T cells. Receptor amplification or capture employed 5' RACE. The listed sequencing device is Illumina HiSeq 2500. A second PCR of roughly 7 to 12 cycles was performed with a sample-barcoded 5' primer and a J-beta primer mix. A template-switch 5' adaptor carrying 12 random nucleotides introduced a unique molecular identifier onto each TCR beta cDNA molecule. Each sample yielded at least 2.5 million CDR3-containing paired-end reads. First-strand cDNA synthesis was performed from all RNA using the Mint cDNA synthesis kit, with priming by a TRBC-specific oligonucleotide. All cDNA was treated with uracil-DNA glycosylase and then went through a first 18-cycle PCR with the universal primers M1SS and BC2_uni_R. Under the source paper's analysis protocol: Each sample was normalized by randomly selecting 1 million high-quality reads, each carrying a distinct molecular identifier. Instead of being binned into consensus sequences, reads with shared molecular identifiers were discarded. CDR3 identification, clonotype clustering and error correction used MiTCR with a Q25 quality threshold and the strictest error-elimination algorithm. A nonparametric unseen species model with Euler transformation was used to estimate lower-bound total TCR beta diversity. TCRdb passed the public sequencing reads through fastp at Q25 and MiXCR, retaining productive beta sequences. Rows matching on CDR3 protein sequence are summarized as one entry with the most common DNA and genes. The V and J calls shown here were made by TCRdb, not taken from the authors' results. Within this sample are about 1.5 million distinct CDR3 sequences, with approximately 42% of them counted one time only. The top ten hold just over 4% of the sample.

The TCR originated in a woman aged 18-29 years in good health. The sequence is built from TRBV6-2 or TRBV6-3 and TRBJ1-1, and possibly TRBD1, on 5 matching bases. The sample comprised blood. The CDR3 protein sequence reads: CASTMTESTEAFF. The DNA reads as follows: TGTGCCAGCACCATGACAGAGAGCACTGAAGCTTTCTTT.